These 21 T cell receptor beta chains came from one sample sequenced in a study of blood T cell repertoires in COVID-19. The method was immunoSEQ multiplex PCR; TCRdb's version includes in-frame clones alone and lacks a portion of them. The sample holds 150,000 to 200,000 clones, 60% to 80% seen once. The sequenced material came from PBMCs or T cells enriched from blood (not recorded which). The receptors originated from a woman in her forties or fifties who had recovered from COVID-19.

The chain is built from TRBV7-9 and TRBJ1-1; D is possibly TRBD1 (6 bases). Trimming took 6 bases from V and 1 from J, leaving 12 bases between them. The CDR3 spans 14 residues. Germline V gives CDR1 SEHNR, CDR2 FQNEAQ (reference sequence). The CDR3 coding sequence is TGTGCCAGCAGTGAAGTAGGGGGGAACACTGAAGCTTTCTTT. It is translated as CASSEVGGNTEAFF.

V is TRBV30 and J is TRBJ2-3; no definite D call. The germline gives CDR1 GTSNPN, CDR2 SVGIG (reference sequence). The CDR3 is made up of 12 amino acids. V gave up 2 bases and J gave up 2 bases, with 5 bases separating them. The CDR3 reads CAWSLFTDTQYF. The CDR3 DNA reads TGTGCCTGGAGTCTCTTCACAGATACGCAGTATTTT.

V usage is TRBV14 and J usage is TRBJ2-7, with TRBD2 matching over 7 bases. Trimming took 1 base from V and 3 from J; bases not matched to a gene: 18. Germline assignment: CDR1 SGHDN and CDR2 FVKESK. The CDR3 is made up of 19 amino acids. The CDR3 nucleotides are TGTGCCAGCAGCCAAGGAGGGTCCTCGGCGGGAGTCAGAAGCTACGAGCAGTACTTC. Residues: CASSQGGSSAGVRSYEQYF.

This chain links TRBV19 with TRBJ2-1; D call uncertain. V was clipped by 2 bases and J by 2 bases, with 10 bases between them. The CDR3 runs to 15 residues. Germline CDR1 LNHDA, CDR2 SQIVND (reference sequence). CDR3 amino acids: CASSIPGRTYNEQFF. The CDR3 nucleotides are TGTGCCAGTAGTATACCAGGCAGAACCTACAATGAGCAGTTCTTC.

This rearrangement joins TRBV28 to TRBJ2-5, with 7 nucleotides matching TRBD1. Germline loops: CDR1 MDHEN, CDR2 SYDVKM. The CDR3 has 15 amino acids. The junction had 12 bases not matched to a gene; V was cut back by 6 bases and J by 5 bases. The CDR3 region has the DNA TGTGCCAGCAGACTCGACAGGGTCCGTATTGAGACCCAGTACTTC. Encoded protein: CASRLDRVRIETQYF.

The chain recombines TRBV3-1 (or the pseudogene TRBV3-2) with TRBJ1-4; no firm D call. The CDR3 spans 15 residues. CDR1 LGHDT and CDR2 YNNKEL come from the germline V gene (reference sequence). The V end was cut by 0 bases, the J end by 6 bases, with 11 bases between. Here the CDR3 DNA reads TGTGCCAGCAGCCAAGATATGGCAGAGGATGAAAAACTGTTTTTT. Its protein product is CASSQDMAEDEKLFF.

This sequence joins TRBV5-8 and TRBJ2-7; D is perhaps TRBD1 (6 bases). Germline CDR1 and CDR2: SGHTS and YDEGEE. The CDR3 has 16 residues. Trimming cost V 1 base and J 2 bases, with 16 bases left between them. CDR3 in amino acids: CASSLIWDTDPYEQYF. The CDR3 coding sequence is TGTGCCAGCAGCTTGATTTGGGACACCGACCCCTACGAGCAGTACTTC.

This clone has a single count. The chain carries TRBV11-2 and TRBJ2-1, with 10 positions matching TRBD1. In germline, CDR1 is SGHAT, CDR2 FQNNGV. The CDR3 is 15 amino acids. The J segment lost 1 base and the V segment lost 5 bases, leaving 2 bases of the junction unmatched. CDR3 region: CASSLGQGSYNEQFF. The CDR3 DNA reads TGTGCCAGCAGCCTGGGACAGGGGTCCTACAATGAGCAGTTCTTC.

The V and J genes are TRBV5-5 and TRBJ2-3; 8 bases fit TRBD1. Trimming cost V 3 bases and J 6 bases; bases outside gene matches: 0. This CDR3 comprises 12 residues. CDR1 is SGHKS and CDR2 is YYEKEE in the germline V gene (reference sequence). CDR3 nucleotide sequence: TGTGCCAGCAGCTGGGACAGGGATACGCAGTATTTT. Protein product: CASSWDRDTQYF.

The CDR3 loop reads CASSQATGGYGYTF. The CDR3 DNA reads as TGCGCCAGCAGCCAAGCTACAGGGGGCTATGGCTACACCTTC. The V gene is TRBV4-1, the J gene TRBJ1-2; 8 bases align to TRBD1. The CDR3 consists of 14 residues. In germline, CDR1 is MGHRA, CDR2 YSYEKL. The trim removed 1 base at V and 4 bases at J, leaving 2 bases unmatched.

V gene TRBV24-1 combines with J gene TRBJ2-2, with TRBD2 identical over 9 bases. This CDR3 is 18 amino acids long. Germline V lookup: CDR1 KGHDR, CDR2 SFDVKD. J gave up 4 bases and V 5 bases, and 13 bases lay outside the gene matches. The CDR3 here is CATSAALGLAATTGELFF. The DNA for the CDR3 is TGTGCCACCAGTGCGGCCTTGGGACTAGCAGCGACCACCGGGGAGCTGTTTTTT.

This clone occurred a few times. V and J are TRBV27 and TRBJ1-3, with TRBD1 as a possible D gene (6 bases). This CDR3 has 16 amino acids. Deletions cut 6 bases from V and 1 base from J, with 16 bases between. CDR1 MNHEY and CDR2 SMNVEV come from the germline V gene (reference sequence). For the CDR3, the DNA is TGTGCCAGCAGGGGGAGAGGGGGTAGTTCTGGAAACACCATATATTTT. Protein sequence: CASRGRGGSSGNTIYF.

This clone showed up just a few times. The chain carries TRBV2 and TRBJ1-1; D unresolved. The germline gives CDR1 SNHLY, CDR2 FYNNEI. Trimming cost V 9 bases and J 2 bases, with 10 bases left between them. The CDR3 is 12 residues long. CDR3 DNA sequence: TGTGCCAGTACCGGGGATAACACTGAAGCTTTCTTT. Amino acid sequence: CASTGDNTEAFF. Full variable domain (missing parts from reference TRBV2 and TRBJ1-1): EPEVTQTPSHQVTQMGQEVILRCVPISNHLYFYWYRQILGQKVEFLVSFYNNEISEKSEIFDDQFSVERPDGSNFTLKIRSTKLEDSAMYFCASTGDNTEAFFGQGTRLTVV.

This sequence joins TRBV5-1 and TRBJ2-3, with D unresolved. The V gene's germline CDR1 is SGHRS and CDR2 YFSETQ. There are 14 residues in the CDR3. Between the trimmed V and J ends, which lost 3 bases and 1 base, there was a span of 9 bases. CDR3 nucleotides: TGCGCCAGCAGCTCGCGACATCGCACAGATACGCAGTATTTT. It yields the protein CASSSRHRTDTQYF.

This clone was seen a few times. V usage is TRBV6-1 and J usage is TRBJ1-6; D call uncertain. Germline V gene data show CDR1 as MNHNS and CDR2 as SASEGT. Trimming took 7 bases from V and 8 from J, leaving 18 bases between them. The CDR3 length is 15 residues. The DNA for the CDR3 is TGTGCCAGCACCCCTTCCTCGGGAAGCCATTCACCCCTCCACTTT. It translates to CASTPSSGSHSPLHF.

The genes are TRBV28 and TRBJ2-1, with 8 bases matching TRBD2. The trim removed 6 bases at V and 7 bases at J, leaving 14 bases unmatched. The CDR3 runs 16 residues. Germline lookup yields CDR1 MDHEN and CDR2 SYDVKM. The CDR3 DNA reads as TGTGCCAGCAGGGGGGGGCCGGGAGGGCCTAGGAATGAGCAGTTCTTC. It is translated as CASRGGPGGPRNEQFF.

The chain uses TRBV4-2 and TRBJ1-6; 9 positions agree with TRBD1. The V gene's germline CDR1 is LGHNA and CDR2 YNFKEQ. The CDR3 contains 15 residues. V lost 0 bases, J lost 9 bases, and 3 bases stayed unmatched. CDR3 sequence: CASSQETGGVSPLHF. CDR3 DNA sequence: TGTGCCAGCAGCCAAGAAACAGGGGGCGTTTCACCCCTCCACTTT.

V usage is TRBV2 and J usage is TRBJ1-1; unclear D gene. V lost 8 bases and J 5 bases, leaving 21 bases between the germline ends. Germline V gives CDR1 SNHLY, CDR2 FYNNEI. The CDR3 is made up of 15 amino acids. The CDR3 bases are TGTGCCAGCCTTTCCCCTACATCGGGGAGGACTGAAGCTTTCTTT. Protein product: CASLSPTSGRTEAFF.

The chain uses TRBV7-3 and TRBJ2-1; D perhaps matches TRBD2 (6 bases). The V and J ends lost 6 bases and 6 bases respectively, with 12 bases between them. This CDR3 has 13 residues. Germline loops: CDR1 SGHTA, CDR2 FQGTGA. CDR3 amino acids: CASSTGGTNEQFF. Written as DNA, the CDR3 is TGTGCCAGCAGTACCGGGGGTACCAATGAGCAGTTCTTC.

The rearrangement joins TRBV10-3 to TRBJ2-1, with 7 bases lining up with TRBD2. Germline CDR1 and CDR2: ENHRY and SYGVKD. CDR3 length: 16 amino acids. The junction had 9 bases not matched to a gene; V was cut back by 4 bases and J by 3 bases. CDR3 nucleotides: TGTGCCATCAGTGGGGGGGGTTCCAGAGGCTACAATGAGCAGTTCTTC. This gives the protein CAISGGGSRGYNEQFF.

CDR3 coding DNA: TGTGCCAGCCCCCGGGGGGCCTTCAATCAGCCCCAGCATTTT. Amino acids: CASPRGAFNQPQHF. The chain combines TRBV28 with TRBJ1-5; possibly TRBD1 for D (6 bases). The V end was cut by 8 bases, the J end by 3 bases, with 14 bases between. The CDR3 is 14 residues long. Germline V gene lookup returns CDR1 MDHEN and CDR2 SYDVKM.